Listed below are T cell receptor beta chains from one sample, sequenced in a study of regulatory T cells in long-lasting Graves disease. TCRdb itself ran the multiplex PCR reads through MiXCR, one entry per CDR3 protein. Of hundreds of thousands of distinct CDR3 sequences in the sample, under 20% were seen once. These data were also filed under a second study, of T cells in Graves' hyperthyroidism and ophthalmopathy.

Here the sequenced sample was peripheral blood mononuclear cells (PBMCs), taken at new diagnosis, from a patient treated with antithyroid drugs. These receptor sequences come from a woman aged 25 to 39 with Graves disease. CDR3s include the opening cysteine and the closing phenylalanine or tryptophan. D genes are given only for firm matches. Clone size is not always given. Where it is, it says once, few, many or a class for expanded clones.

TRBV9	NA	NA	TRBJ2-1	CASSEHPSGYYNEQFF
TRBV9	few	TRBD1	TRBJ1-4	CASNSGGNEKLFF
TRBV20-1	many	NA	TRBJ1-5	CSASPSGRQPQHF
TRBV29-1	many	NA	TRBJ1-1	CSGNSNTEAFF
TRBV5-6	few	NA	TRBJ2-1	CASTLHSNEQFF
TRBV20-1	NA	TRBD2	TRBJ2-3	CSATSGSGTDTQYF
TRBV12-3/TRBV12-4	many	NA	TRBJ1-1	CASSFTKNTETFF
TRBV20-1	few	TRBD2	TRBJ2-7	CSASRDRRTSGISEQYF
TRBV24-1	many	NA	TRBJ2-5	CATSAHTGTVVQETQYF
TRBV29-1	many	NA	TRBJ2-7	CSVVLYPYEQYF
TRBV28	few	TRBD1	TRBJ1-2	CASSLRIDRDGYTF
TRBV6-2/TRBV6-3	NA	TRBD1	TRBJ1-6	CASSQEGTVLLGSPPHF
TRBV11-2	many	NA	TRBJ2-1	CASSPGAGEDNEQFF
TRBV20-1	NA	NA	TRBJ1-5	CSARDGLPYLSNQPQHF
TRBV28	many	NA	NA	CASSLEHEGETQYF
TRBV6-2/TRBV6-3	many	TRBD2	TRBJ2-2	CASSSLAGGTGELFF
TRBV6-1	NA	TRBD2	TRBJ2-2	CASKRLAGVFGELFF
TRBV2	many	TRBD1	TRBJ2-3	CASSEGGTGRDTQYF
TRBV6-1	NA	NA	TRBJ2-1	CASSPRRGGIVYNEQFF
TRBV25-1	NA	TRBD2	TRBJ2-1	CASRPGLARGEQFF
TRBV20-1	few	NA	TRBJ1-4	CSAVEMTGSEKLFF
TRBV11-2	many	NA	TRBJ2-7	CASSLESSGIYEQYF
TRBV5-1	few	TRBD2	TRBJ2-5	CASSWGTSGRTIQETQYF
TRBV18	few	NA	TRBJ2-3	CASSPGSPATDTQYF
TRBV7-2	many	NA	TRBJ1-2	CASSLGGGVSYGYTF
TRBV11-3	few	NA	TRBJ2-2	CASSLDLPGAPNTGELFF
TRBV6-5	many	NA	TRBJ2-2	CASSYSRPNTGELFF
TRBV6-1	NA	TRBD1	TRBJ1-1	CASEHRGLTSNTEAFF
TRBV6-5	many	NA	TRBJ1-2	CASSYTQLGGYTF
TRBV4-1	NA	TRBD1	TRBJ2-7	CASSQASGQLYEQYF
TRBV27	NA	NA	TRBJ2-2	CASSRMDSGSGELFF